These 10 T cell receptor beta chains came from one sample sequenced in a study of T-cell memory formation after mild COVID-19. TCRdb called the 5' RACE reads again in MiXCR, with one record for every CDR3 protein. The sample has hundreds of thousands of distinct CDR3 sequences; around 28% are singletons. Specimen: PBMCs or a T cell subset sorted from them (not recorded which). These receptors originate from an adult woman who had mild COVID-19 (a few samples of this study predate the infection). Cell type and time point are not known.

This chain links TRBV9 with TRBJ2-4; no reliable D call. Germline values: CDR1 SGDLS, CDR2 YYNGEE. V dropped 0 bases and J dropped 2 bases, with 6 bases sitting between them. The CDR3 runs to 14 residues. For the CDR3, the DNA is TGTGCCAGCAGCGTAGGGCTGACCAAAAACATTCAGTACTTC. Protein product: CASSVGLTKNIQYF.

This clonotype occurred a few times. This chain uses TRBV12-3 or TRBV12-4 with TRBJ2-2; TRBD2 might be the D (6 bases). V shed 3 bases and J shed 5 bases, with 16 bases lying between them. The CDR3 spans 16 residues. Here the CDR3 reads CASSFLGLARTGELFF. In DNA, the CDR3 is TGTGCCAGCAGTTTCCTCGGGCTAGCGAGAACCGGGGAGCTGTTTTTT.

This chain connects TRBV29-1 to TRBJ1-1, with D perhaps TRBD1 (5 bases). CDR3 length equals 15 residues. V lost 4 bases to trimming and J lost 5 bases, with 20 bases between them. Germline lookup yields CDR1 SQVTM and CDR2 ANQGSEA. CDR3 DNA sequence: TGCAGCGTTGGGGGGATCGGGCTTTCGGAAACTGAAGCTTTCTTT. Its translation is CSVGGIGLSETEAFF. Full variable domain (remainder filled in from reference TRBV29-1 and TRBJ1-1): SAVISQKPSRDICQRGTSLTIQCQVDSQVTMMFWYRQQPGQSLTLIATANQGSEATYESGFVIDKFPISRPNLTFSTLTVSNMSPEDSSIYLCSVGGIGLSETEAFFGQGTRLTVV.

The chain has TRBV4-1 and TRBJ1-1; D not resolved. The V end lost 4 bases, the J end lost 4 bases, and 13 bases lay between the germline ends. Germline V CDR1 and CDR2: MGHRA, YSYEKL. The CDR3 length is 14 residues. The CDR3: CASSPMGWGTEAFF. The CDR3 bases are TGCGCCAGCAGCCCTATGGGGTGGGGCACTGAAGCTTTCTTT.

This clonotype was observed a few times. This rearrangement joins TRBV7-9 to TRBJ2-7; no firm D call. The CDR3 has 13 residues. Trimming stripped 5 bases from V and 3 bases from J, with 11 bases between. CDR1 and CDR2 (germline): SEHNR, FQNEAQ (reference sequence). CDR3 loop: CASSPLNRYEQYF. The CDR3 DNA reads as TGTGCCAGCAGCCCACTCAACCGCTACGAGCAGTACTTC.

The chain carries TRBV20-1 and TRBJ2-4; no definite D call. The germline V gene has CDR1 DFQATT and CDR2 SNEGSKA (reference sequence). V lost 4 bases and J 0 bases, leaving 7 bases between the germline ends. CDR3 length: 13 residues. CDR3 DNA sequence: TGCAGTGCTACTCCGGGAGCCAAAAACATTCAGTACTTC. Translation gives CSATPGAKNIQYF.

The chain links TRBV11-2 to TRBJ2-2, with unresolved D. There are 14 residues in the CDR3. In germline, CDR1 is SGHAT, CDR2 FQNNGV. Trimming took 5 bases from V and 5 from J, leaving 12 bases between them. Here the CDR3 DNA reads TGTGCCAGCAGCCGCCGAGGAGTGACCGGGGAGCTGTTTTTT. Translation gives CASSRRGVTGELFF.

This clonotype was seen a handful of times. The V gene is TRBV29-1, the J gene TRBJ1-2; D is uncertain. Between the trimmed V and J ends, which lost 4 bases and 5 bases, there was a span of 8 bases. Germline-derived CDR1 and CDR2 are SQVTM and ANQGSEA. The CDR3 is 11 amino acids. The CDR3 DNA sequence: TGCAGCGTTGTGACGAATTATGGCTACACCTTC. It yields the protein CSVVTNYGYTF. Together with reference TRBV29-1 and TRBJ1-2, the CDR3 gives the full variable domain: SAVISQKPSRDICQRGTSLTIQCQVDSQVTMMFWYRQQPGQSLTLIATANQGSEATYESGFVIDKFPISRPNLTFSTLTVSNMSPEDSSIYLCSVVTNYGYTFGSGTRLTVV.

The chain has TRBV5-6 and TRBJ2-7; D may correspond to TRBD1 or TRBD2 (5 bases each). Trimming took off 4 bases at V and 2 bases at J, with 16 bases between the two ends. CDR3 length: 15 amino acids. Germline assignment: CDR1 SGHDT and CDR2 YYEEEE. As DNA, the CDR3 is TGTGCCAGCAGCCCCGGGGCGGGTCCTGCCTACGAGCAGTACTTC. Translating it yields CASSPGAGPAYEQYF.

This clonotype was found a few times. The CDR3 region is CASSYGDDTGPKYF. In DNA, the CDR3 is TGTGCCAGCAGTTACGGTGACGATACAGGCCCAAAGTACTTC. V usage is TRBV6-2 or TRBV6-3 and J usage is TRBJ2-5; D may be TRBD1 (5 bases). The CDR3 length is 14 residues. V lost 2 bases and J 12 bases, leaving 19 bases between the germline ends. Germline values: CDR1 MNHEY, CDR2 SVGEGT.